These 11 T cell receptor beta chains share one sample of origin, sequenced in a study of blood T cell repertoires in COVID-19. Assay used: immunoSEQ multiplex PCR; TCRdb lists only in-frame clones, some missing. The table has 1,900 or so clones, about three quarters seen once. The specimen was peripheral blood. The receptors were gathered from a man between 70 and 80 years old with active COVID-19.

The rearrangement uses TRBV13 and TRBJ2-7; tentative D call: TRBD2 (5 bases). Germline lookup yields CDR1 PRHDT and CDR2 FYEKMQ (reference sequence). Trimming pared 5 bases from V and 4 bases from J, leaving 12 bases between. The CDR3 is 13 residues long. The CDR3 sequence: CASSGSRRYEQYF. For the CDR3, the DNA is TGTGCCAGCAGCGGGTCTAGGAGGTACGAGCAGTACTTC.

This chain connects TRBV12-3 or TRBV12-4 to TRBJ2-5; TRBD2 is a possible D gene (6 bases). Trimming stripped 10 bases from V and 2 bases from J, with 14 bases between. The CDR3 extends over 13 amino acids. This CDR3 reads CATHSGSQETQYF. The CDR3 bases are TGTGCCACCCATAGCGGATCGCAAGAGACCCAGTACTTC.

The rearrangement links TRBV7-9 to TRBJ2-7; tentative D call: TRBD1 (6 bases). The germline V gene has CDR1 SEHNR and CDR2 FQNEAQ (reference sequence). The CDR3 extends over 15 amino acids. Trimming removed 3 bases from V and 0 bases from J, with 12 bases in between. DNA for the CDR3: TGTGCCAGCAGCTTTTCGACAGGCTACTCCTACGAGCAGTACTTC. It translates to CASSFSTGYSYEQYF.

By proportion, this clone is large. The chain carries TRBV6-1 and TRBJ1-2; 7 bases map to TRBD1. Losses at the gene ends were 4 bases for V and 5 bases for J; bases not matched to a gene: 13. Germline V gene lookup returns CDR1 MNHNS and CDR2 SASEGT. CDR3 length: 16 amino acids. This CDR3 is CASSVSLEGQKYGYTF. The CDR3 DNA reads TGTGCCAGCAGTGTCAGTCTAGAGGGACAGAAGTATGGCTACACCTTC.

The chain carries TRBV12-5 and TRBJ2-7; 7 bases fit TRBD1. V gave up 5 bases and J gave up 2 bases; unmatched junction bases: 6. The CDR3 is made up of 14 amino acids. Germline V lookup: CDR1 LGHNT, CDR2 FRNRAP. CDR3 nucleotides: TGTGCTAGTGGTCATCGGACAGGCCCCTACGAGCAGTACTTC. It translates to CASGHRTGPYEQYF.

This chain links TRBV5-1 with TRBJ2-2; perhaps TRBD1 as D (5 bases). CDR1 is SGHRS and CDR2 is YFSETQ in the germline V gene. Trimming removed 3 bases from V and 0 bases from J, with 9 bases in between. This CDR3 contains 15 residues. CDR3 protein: CASSSGQTNTGELFF. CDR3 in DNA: TGCGCCAGCAGCTCCGGACAAACGAACACCGGGGAGCTGTTTTTT.

As DNA, the CDR3 is TGTGCCAGCAGGTTTACAGGGGGATTAACAGATACGCAGTATTTT. Its protein is CASRFTGGLTDTQYF. The chain carries TRBV2 and TRBJ2-3, with 8 bases that match TRBD1. The CDR3 spans 15 residues. J was trimmed by 3 bases and V by 6 bases; bases with no gene match: 8. Germline-derived CDR1 and CDR2 are SNHLY and FYNNEI.

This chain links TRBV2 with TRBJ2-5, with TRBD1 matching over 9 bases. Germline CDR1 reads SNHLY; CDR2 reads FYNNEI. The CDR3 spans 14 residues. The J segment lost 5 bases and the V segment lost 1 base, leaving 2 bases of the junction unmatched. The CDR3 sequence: CASSEDRGQETQYF. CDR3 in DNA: TGTGCCAGCAGTGAAGACAGGGGGCAGGAGACCCAGTACTTC.

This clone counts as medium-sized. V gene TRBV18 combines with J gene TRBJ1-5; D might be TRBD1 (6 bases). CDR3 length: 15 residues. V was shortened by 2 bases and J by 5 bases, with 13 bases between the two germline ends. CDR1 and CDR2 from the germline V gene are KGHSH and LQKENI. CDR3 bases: TGTGCCAGCTCACCAAGAGGGACACCCGATCAGCCCCAGCATTTT. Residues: CASSPRGTPDQPQHF.

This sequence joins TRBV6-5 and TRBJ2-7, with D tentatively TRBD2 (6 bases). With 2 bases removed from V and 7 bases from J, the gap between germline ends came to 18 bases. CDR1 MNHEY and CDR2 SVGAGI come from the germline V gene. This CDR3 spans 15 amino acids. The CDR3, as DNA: TGTGCCAGCAGTTACCCCACTGCGGGGCCGAATGAGCAGTACTTC. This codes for CASSYPTAGPNEQYF.

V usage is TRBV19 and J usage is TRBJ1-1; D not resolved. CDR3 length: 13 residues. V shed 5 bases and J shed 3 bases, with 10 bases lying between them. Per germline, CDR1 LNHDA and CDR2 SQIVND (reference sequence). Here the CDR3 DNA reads TGTGCCAGTAGTGCGGCGGCCTACACTGAAGCTTTCTTT. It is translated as CASSAAAYTEAFF.